Listed here is a single T cell receptor (beta chain). As yet, its antigen is unknown. The data were obtained in a study of cytomegalovirus exposure and HLA in healthy donors. Findings of the study overall: In a later analysis, TCR beta V- and J-gene trimming was associated with a missense DCLRE1C variant. Data from an earlier analysis indicated that most TCR beta V segments were productive either about 90% or about 30% of the time.

PCR employed 60 Vbeta and 13 Jbeta primers. TCRdb's copy holds only in-frame clones and misses some; the assay was immunoSEQ multiplex PCR. The sample consists of 110,000 or so clones, more than 65% of them appearing once. The V segment lost 8 bases and the J segment 3 bases; nucleotides outside the gene matches: 13. The length of the CDR3 is 15 residues. Germline V gene data show CDR1 as SNHLY and CDR2 as FYNNEI. The TCR sequence derives from a man aged 35-49 years in good health and CMV-seropositive. The sequenced sample was PBMCs. The V call is TRBV2, the J call TRBJ2-7, with TRBD2 identical over 7 bases. This CDR3 is CASGGSGASNYEQYF. As DNA, the CDR3 is TGTGCCAGCGGGGGAAGCGGGGCCTCGAACTACGAGCAGTACTTC.